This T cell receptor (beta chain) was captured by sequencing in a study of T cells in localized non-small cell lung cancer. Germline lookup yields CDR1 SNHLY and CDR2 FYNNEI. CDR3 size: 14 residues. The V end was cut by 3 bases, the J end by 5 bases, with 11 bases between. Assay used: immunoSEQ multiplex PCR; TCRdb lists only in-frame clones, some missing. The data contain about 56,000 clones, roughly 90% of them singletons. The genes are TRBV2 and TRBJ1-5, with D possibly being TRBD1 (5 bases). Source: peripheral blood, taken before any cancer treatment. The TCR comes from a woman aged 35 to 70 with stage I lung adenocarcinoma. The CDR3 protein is CASSETAFYQPQHF. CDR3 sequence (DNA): TGTGCCAGCAGTGAGACAGCCTTTTATCAGCCCCAGCATTTT.